A single T cell receptor beta chain is shown here with its context. What it binds is not known. The same CDR3 arises from other DNA sequences in this sample as well. The sample comes from a study of T cell responses to AZD1222 COVID-19 vaccine. Whole-study findings and limits: Baseline serostatus was positive in only six or seven AZD1222 recipients. Clonal diversity may have been underestimated, and the donors were mostly white British, with more females than males. When two AZD1222 doses had been given, Spike-specific TCR breadth and depth rose.

The assay was immunoSEQ multiplex PCR, and TCRdb's table has in-frame clones only and misses some. Seen here are roughly 100,000 clones, around 94% observed once, and the top ten hold about 2.2%. The receptor comes from an adult in good health. The sample in question was peripheral blood, obtained on day 0 of AZD1222 vaccination.

Here the CDR3 reads CASSIGVQPQHF. The DNA of the CDR3 is TGTGCCAGTAGTATAGGGGTTCAGCCCCAGCATTTT. The J gene is TRBJ1-5, the V gene TRBV19; no definite D call. V was trimmed by 1 base and J by 6 bases, leaving 4 bases between them. CDR1 and CDR2 (germline): LNHDA, SQIVND (reference sequence). The CDR3 runs 12 residues.